This T cell receptor (beta chain) was captured by sequencing in a study of CD8+ T cells in alopecia areata. CDR1 is GTSNPN, CDR2 SVGIG, per germline (reference sequence). The CDR3 is made up of 8 amino acids. Study outcomes and limitations: For patients receiving tofacitinib, scalp clonality and expanded CD8+ clones among the top 100 significantly decreased.

As for treatment: oral pan-JAK inhibitor, 5-10 mg twice daily. Notes on this clone: The antigen is unknown.

Reverse transcribed after extraction, RNA yielded cDNA as the sequencing template. Some clones are missing from TCRdb's copy, which holds only in-frame ones; the method was immunoSEQ multiplex PCR. The sample has roughly 230,000 clones, approximately 45% seen once. The genes are TRBV30 and TRBJ2-3; D uncertain. Material: CD4+ T cells sorted from blood, obtained at approximately week 37, from a patient treated with tofacitinib. The sequence was obtained from a human donor with alopecia areata. The DNA for the CDR3 is TGTGTCCGAGATACGCAGTATTTT. This encodes CVRDTQYF.